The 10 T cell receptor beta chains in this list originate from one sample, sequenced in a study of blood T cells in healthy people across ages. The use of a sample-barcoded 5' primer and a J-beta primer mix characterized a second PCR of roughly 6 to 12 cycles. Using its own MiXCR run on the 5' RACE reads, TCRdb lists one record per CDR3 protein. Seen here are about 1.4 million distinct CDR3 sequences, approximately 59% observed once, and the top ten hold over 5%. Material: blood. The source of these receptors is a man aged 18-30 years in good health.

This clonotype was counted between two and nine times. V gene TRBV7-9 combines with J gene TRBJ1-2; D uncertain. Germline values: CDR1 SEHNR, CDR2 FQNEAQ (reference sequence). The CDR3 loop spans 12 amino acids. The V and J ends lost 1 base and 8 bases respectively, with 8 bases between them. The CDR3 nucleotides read TGTGCCAGCAGCTTAGAGGTTGAGGGCTACACCTTC. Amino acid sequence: CASSLEVEGYTF.

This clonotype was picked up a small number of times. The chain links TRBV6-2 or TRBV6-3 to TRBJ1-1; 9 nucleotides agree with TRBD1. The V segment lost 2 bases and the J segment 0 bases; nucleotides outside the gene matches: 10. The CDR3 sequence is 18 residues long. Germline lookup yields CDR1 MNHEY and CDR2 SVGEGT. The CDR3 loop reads CASSYPLPTGGMNTEAFF. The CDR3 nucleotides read TGTGCCAGCAGTTACCCTCTGCCGACAGGGGGAATGAACACTGAAGCTTTCTTT.

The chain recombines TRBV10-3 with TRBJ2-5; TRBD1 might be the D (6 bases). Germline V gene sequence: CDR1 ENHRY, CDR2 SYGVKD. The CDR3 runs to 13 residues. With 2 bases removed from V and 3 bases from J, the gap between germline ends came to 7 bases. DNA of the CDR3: TGTGCCATCAGTGAGGGGGACAAAGAGACCCAGTACTTC. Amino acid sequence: CAISEGDKETQYF.

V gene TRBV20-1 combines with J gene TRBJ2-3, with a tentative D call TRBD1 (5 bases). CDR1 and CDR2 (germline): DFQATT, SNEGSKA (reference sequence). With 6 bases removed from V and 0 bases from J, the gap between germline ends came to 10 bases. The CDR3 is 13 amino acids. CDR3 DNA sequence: TGCAGTGCAGACAGACCTAGCACAGATACGCAGTATTTT. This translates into CSADRPSTDTQYF.

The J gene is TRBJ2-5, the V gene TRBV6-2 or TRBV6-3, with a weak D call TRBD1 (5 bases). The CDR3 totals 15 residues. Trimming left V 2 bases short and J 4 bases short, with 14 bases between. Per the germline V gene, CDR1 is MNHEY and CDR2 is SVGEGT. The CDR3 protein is CASSYAGQVGETQYF. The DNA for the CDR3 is TGTGCCAGCAGTTACGCAGGGCAGGTTGGAGAGACCCAGTACTTC.

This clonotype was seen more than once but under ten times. CDR3 coding DNA: TGTGCCAGCAGTTTTAGCGTCGCCTACGAGCAGTACTTC. Translation: CASSFSVAYEQYF. This chain uses TRBV27 with TRBJ2-7; TRBD2 is a possible D gene (5 bases). CDR1 MNHEY and CDR2 SMNVEV come from the germline V gene (reference sequence). This CDR3 has 13 amino acids. V shed 3 bases and J shed 2 bases, with 8 bases lying between them.

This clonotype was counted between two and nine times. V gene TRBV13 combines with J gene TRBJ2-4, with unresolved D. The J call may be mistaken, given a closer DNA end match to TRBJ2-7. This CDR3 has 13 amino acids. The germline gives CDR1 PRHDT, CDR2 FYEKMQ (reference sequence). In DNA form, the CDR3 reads TGTGCCAGCAGCGACCGGGCCATTAACGAGCAGTACTTC. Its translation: CASSDRAINEQYF.

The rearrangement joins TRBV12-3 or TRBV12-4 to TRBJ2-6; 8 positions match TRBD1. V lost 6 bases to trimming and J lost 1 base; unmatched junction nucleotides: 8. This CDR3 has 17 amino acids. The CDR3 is CASRLTGTGSGANVLTF. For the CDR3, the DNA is TGTGCCAGCAGATTGACCGGGACAGGTTCTGGGGCCAACGTCCTGACTTTC.

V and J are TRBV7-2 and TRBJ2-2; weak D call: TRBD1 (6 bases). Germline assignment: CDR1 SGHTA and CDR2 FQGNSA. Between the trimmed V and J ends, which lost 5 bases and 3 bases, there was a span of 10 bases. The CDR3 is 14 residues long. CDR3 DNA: TGTGCCAGCAGCCGCTACAGGGACACCGGGGAGCTGTTTTTT. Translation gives CASSRYRDTGELFF.

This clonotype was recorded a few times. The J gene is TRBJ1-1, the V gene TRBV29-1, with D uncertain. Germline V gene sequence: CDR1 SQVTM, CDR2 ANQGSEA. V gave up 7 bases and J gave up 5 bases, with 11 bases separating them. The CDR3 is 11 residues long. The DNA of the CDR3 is TGCAGCGGGGCCGTTGTGACTGAAGCTTTCTTT. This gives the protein CSGAVVTEAFF.